The TCR beta chain described here comes from a study of blood T cell repertoires in COVID-19. Across the whole study: Collection of acute and convalescent COVID-19 samples took place in the United States, Italy and Spain.

Repertoires were generated with immunoSEQ multiplex PCR, while TCRdb's copy carries only in-frame clones and drops some. The table records approximately 260,000 clones, about four fifths of them present only once. Clinical history reported by participants formed the basis on which cohorts were assigned. All recovered Cohort 3 donors got two negative PCRs, got clearance, or saw symptom resolution. Sequencing input: PBMCs or T cells enriched from blood (not recorded which). This TCR came from a man aged 50-60 years who had recovered from COVID-19.

CDR3 protein: CASSPQQGASTEAFF. The CDR3 region has the DNA TGTGCCAGCAGCCCTCAACAGGGGGCGTCCACTGAAGCTTTCTTT. The chain carries TRBV4-2 and TRBJ1-1; TRBD1 matches 9 bases. CDR3 length: 15 amino acids. Germline-derived CDR1 and CDR2 are LGHNA and YNFKEQ. The V and J ends lost 4 bases and 4 bases, in that order; junction bases with no gene match: 7.